This is a list of T cell receptor beta chains from one sample in a study of OX40 agonist ivuxolimab in advanced cancers. TCRdb's copy holds only in-frame clones and misses some; the assay was immunoSEQ multiplex PCR. The data show about 35,000 clones, around 70% seen once. Sequenced here: CD4+ or CD8+ T cells sorted from blood, sampled in a trial of the OX40 agonist ivuxolimab. All receptors derive from an adult with an advanced solid tumor such as melanoma, head and neck, liver or kidney cancer. Each CDR3 is given with its conserved first and last residue. The D gene is left open where the match is weak. Expanded clones get a size class; other rows say once, few or many, or leave the size out.

size: -; D: -; J: TRBJ2-3; V: TRBV2; CDR3: CASRASVSTDTQYF; DNA: TGTGCCAGCAGGGCTAGCGTATCCACAGATACGCAGTATTTT
size: -; D: TRBD1; J: TRBJ1-3; V: TRBV7-9; CDR3: CASSWTGPSSGNTIYF; DNA: TGTGCCAGCAGCTGGACAGGACCAAGCTCTGGAAACACCATATATTTT
size: -; D: TRBD1; J: TRBJ2-7; V: TRBV5-1; CDR3: CASSLEGTAYEQYF; DNA: TGCGCCAGCAGCTTGGAAGGGACAGCCTACGAGCAGTACTTC
size: -; D: -; J: TRBJ1-1; V: TRBV4-1; CDR3: CASSQVQGEAFF; DNA: TGCGCCAGCAGCCAAGTGCAGGGTGAAGCTTTCTTT
size: -; D: -; J: TRBJ2-2; V: TRBV7-2; CDR3: CASSPQGTGELFF; DNA: TGTGCCAGCAGCCCACAGGGTACCGGGGAGCTGTTTTTT
size: -; D: -; J: TRBJ1-2; V: TRBV28; CDR3: CASRPQVNFYGYTF; DNA: TGTGCCAGCAGGCCCCAAGTGAATTTCTATGGCTACACCTTC
size: -; D: -; J: TRBJ2-1; V: TRBV7-9; CDR3: CASSPELSHEQFF; DNA: TGTGCCAGCAGCCCAGAGCTAAGTCATGAGCAGTTCTTC
size: -; D: TRBD1; J: TRBJ2-6; V: TRBV18; CDR3: CASSSTGTGKAGANVLTF; DNA: TGTGCCAGCTCATCTACCGGGACAGGGAAGGCCGGGGCCAACGTCCTGACTTTC
size: -; D: TRBD1; J: TRBJ2-1; V: TRBV7-2; CDR3: CASSLRQGNYNEQFF; DNA: TGTGCCAGCAGCCTCCGACAGGGGAACTACAATGAGCAGTTCTTC
size: -; D: TRBD1; J: TRBJ1-1; V: TRBV6-1; CDR3: CASSEGQGGKKAFF; DNA: TGTGCCAGCAGTGAAGGGCAGGGGGGAAAAAAAGCTTTCTTT
size: -; D: -; J: TRBJ1-1; V: TRBV6-1; CDR3: CASRVPGTSEAFF; DNA: TGTGCCAGCAGGGTGCCCGGTACGAGTGAAGCTTTCTTT
size: -; D: -; J: TRBJ2-2; V: TRBV15; CDR3: CATRGQGPGELFF; DNA: TGTGCCACCAGAGGCCAGGGTCCCGGGGAGCTGTTTTTT
size: -; D: -; J: TRBJ2-7; V: TRBV5-1; CDR3: CASSLGTGALNILSYEQYF; DNA: TGCGCCAGCAGCCTAGGAACGGGGGCCTTGAATATTCTCTCCTACGAGCAGTACTTC
size: -; D: -; J: TRBJ2-6; V: TRBV9; CDR3: CASSVVSAGANVLTF; DNA: TGTGCCAGCAGCGTAGTGTCTGCCGGGGCCAACGTCCTGACTTTC
size: once; D: -; J: TRBJ1-4; V: TRBV7-9; CDR3: CASSLLRSGKRRGKLFF; DNA: TGTGCCAGCAGCTTACTGAGGAGTGGGAAGAGGCGAGGAAAACTGTTTTTT
size: -; D: -; J: TRBJ1-2; V: TRBV5-5; CDR3: CASSLSVGPDGYTF; DNA: TGTGCCAGCAGCTTAAGCGTGGGGCCGGATGGCTACACCTTC
size: -; D: TRBD1; J: TRBJ1-1; V: TRBV5-1; CDR3: CASSSGQGSYTEAFF; DNA: TGCGCCAGCAGCTCGGGACAGGGGAGCTACACTGAAGCTTTCTTT
size: -; D: TRBD2; J: TRBJ2-7; V: TRBV10-2; CDR3: CASSDWGRGGASYEQYF; DNA: TGCGCCAGCAGTGATTGGGGGCGGGGGGGCGCCTCCTACGAGCAGTACTTC
size: -; D: -; J: TRBJ1-4; V: TRBV5-4; CDR3: CASSLDWTEKLFF; DNA: TGTGCCAGCAGCTTGGATTGGACCGAAAAACTGTTTTTT
size: few; D: -; J: TRBJ2-5; V: TRBV9; CDR3: CASSVEWGGWETQYF; DNA: TGTGCCAGCAGCGTAGAGTGGGGGGGCTGGGAGACCCAGTACTTC
size: -; D: -; J: TRBJ1-2; V: TRBV7-2; CDR3: CASSTGTRRPSYGYTF; DNA: TGTGCCAGCAGCACCGGGACACGCCGCCCATCTTATGGCTACACCTTC
size: -; D: TRBD2; J: TRBJ2-2; V: TRBV7-2; CDR3: CASSIRTSGGGAPGELFF; DNA: TGTGCCAGCAGCATTCGGACTAGCGGGGGCGGAGCTCCCGGGGAGCTGTTTTTT
size: -; D: TRBD1; J: TRBJ2-1; V: TRBV7-6; CDR3: CASSLEGTVWNEQFF; DNA: TGTGCCAGCAGCTTAGAGGGGACAGTGTGGAATGAGCAGTTCTTC
size: few; D: TRBD1; J: TRBJ1-2; V: TRBV7-9; CDR3: CASSTPTGARGYTF; DNA: TGTGCCAGCAGCACACCGACAGGGGCGAGGGGCTACACCTTC
size: few; D: TRBD1; J: TRBJ1-1; V: TRBV27; CDR3: CASSLLAGGVTEAFF; DNA: TGTGCCAGCAGTTTATTGGCAGGGGGGGTTACTGAAGCTTTCTTT
size: -; D: -; J: TRBJ1-3; V: TRBV10-3; CDR3: CAISAMGKDSGNTIYF; DNA: TGTGCCATCAGTGCGATGGGAAAGGACTCTGGAAACACCATATATTTT
size: -; D: TRBD1; J: TRBJ1-6; V: TRBV9; CDR3: CASRQQGSNSPLHF; DNA: TGTGCCAGCAGACAACAGGGGTCCAATTCACCCCTCCACTTT
size: -; D: -; J: TRBJ2-2; V: TRBV11-3; CDR3: CASSLPGHGELFF; DNA: TGTGCCAGCAGCTTACCAGGGCATGGGGAGCTGTTTTTT
size: -; D: TRBD1; J: TRBJ1-2; V: TRBV5-1; CDR3: CASSWAFTGDYGYTF; DNA: TGCGCCAGCAGCTGGGCTTTTACAGGGGACTATGGCTACACCTTC
size: -; D: TRBD1; J: TRBJ2-3; V: TRBV9; CDR3: CASSVGTGGLTQYF; DNA: TGTGCCAGCAGCGTGGGGACAGGGGGCCTTACGCAGTATTTT
size: -; D: TRBD2; J: TRBJ2-2; V: TRBV7-9; CDR3: CASSSKGLATKTGELFF; DNA: TGTGCCAGCAGCTCAAAGGGACTAGCCACCAAGACCGGGGAGCTGTTTTTT
size: -; D: TRBD1; J: TRBJ2-5; V: TRBV4-2; CDR3: CASSQLIGGEEQYF; DNA: TGTGCCAGCAGCCAATTGATAGGGGGCGAAGAGCAGTACTTC
size: -; D: -; J: TRBJ1-2; V: TRBV7-2; CDR3: CASSLASTDRSYTF; DNA: TGTGCCAGCAGCTTAGCGTCGACAGACAGAAGCTACACCTTC
size: -; D: -; J: TRBJ2-1; V: TRBV2; CDR3: CASRTDSYNEQFF; DNA: TGTGCCAGCAGGACGGACTCCTACAATGAGCAGTTCTTC
size: medium-sized; D: -; J: TRBJ2-3; V: TRBV30; CDR3: CAWSVGGNTDTQYF; DNA: TGTGCCTGGAGTGTAGGTGGAAACACAGATACGCAGTATTTT
size: -; D: -; J: TRBJ2-1; V: TRBV5-1; CDR3: CASSLDGSSYNEQFF; DNA: TGCGCCAGCAGCTTGGATGGGAGCTCCTACAATGAGCAGTTCTTC
size: -; D: -; J: TRBJ2-2; V: TRBV5-8; CDR3: CASSLGSANTGELFF; DNA: TGTGCCAGCAGCTTGGGTAGCGCGAACACCGGGGAGCTGTTTTTT
size: -; D: -; J: TRBJ1-2; V: TRBV20-1; CDR3: CSASKSYGYTF; DNA: TGCAGTGCTAGCAAGAGCTATGGCTACACCTTC
size: -; D: -; J: TRBJ1-2; V: TRBV11-2; CDR3: CASSLVGGLFDGYTF; DNA: TGTGCCAGCAGCTTAGTAGGGGGACTTTTTGATGGCTACACCTTC
size: -; D: -; J: TRBJ2-5; V: TRBV11-3; CDR3: CASSRGGETQYF; DNA: TGTGCCAGCAGCCGGGGAGGCGAGACCCAGTACTTC
size: -; D: -; J: TRBJ1-2; V: TRBV6-1; CDR3: CASSEGGRGYTF; DNA: TGTGCCAGCAGTGAGGGGGGTAGGGGCTACACCTTC
size: once; D: -; J: TRBJ2-2; V: TRBV5-8; CDR3: CASRKGAGELFF; DNA: TGTGCCAGCAGAAAGGGGGCCGGGGAGCTGTTTTTT
size: -; D: TRBD1; J: TRBJ2-4; V: TRBV5-1; CDR3: CASSLDRGHKNIQYF; DNA: TGCGCCAGCAGCTTGGACAGGGGGCACAAAAACATTCAGTACTTC
size: -; D: -; J: TRBJ1-6; V: TRBV19; CDR3: CASSISNSPLHF; DNA: TGTGCCAGTAGTATTTCTAATTCACCCCTCCACTTT
size: -; D: -; J: TRBJ2-5; V: TRBV2; CDR3: CASRATGAYQETQYF; DNA: TGTGCCAGCAGGGCAACGGGGGCCTACCAAGAGACCCAGTACTTC
size: few; D: -; J: TRBJ1-3; V: TRBV30; CDR3: CAWKVGGGNTIYF; DNA: TGTGCCTGGAAGGTTGGGGGCGGAAACACCATATATTTT
size: once; D: TRBD2; J: TRBJ2-1; V: TRBV5-1; CDR3: CASSSSGGAYNEQFF; DNA: TGCGCCAGCAGCTCTAGCGGGGGGGCCTACAATGAGCAGTTCTTC
size: -; D: -; J: TRBJ1-3; V: TRBV6-5; CDR3: CASSYSETGNTIYF; DNA: TGTGCCAGCAGTTACTCCGAGACAGGAAACACCATATATTTT
size: -; D: TRBD2; J: TRBJ2-5; V: TRBV5-1; CDR3: CASSFQRGGIETQYF; DNA: TGCGCCAGCAGCTTCCAGCGGGGGGGAATAGAGACCCAGTACTTC
size: -; D: TRBD2; J: TRBJ2-1; V: TRBV10-1; CDR3: CASSELRGVYNEQFF; DNA: TGCGCCAGCAGTGAGTTACGGGGGGTCTACAATGAGCAGTTCTTC
size: -; D: -; J: TRBJ2-6; V: TRBV7-9; CDR3: CASRQNSGANVLTF; DNA: TGTGCCAGCAGACAGAACTCTGGGGCCAACGTCCTGACTTTC
size: -; D: -; J: TRBJ1-3; V: TRBV14; CDR3: CASSQSSGNTIYF; DNA: TGTGCCAGCAGCCAGAGCTCTGGAAACACCATATATTTT